The sequence of this TCR beta chain was determined in a study of regulatory T cells in long-lasting Graves disease. Study-wide results and caveats: TCR diversity was lower in persistent Graves' patients than in newly diagnosed ones. TRBV28 was favored in persistent disease, as were TRBJ1-2 and TRBJ2-5.

Sample time point: persistent/refractory GD, antithyroid drugs over 5 years with positive TRAb. Making the TCR library involved RNA that had been extracted from PBMCs. Investigators prepared the TCR beta libraries by applying iRepertoire HTBI primers and Arm-PCR of CDR3 regions. The authors' processing: Detected in the samples were approximately 58 TRBV and under 15 TRBJ segments. TCRdb independently ran MiXCR on the multiplex PCR reads; one entry per CDR3 protein. For this entry, the V and J calls and clone size follow TCRdb and not the study's own pipeline. The data hold 450,000 or so distinct CDR3 sequences, with about 20% observed a single time. This clonotype appeared a single time. Antigen: not known. The CDR3 spans 13 residues. The germline CDR1 and CDR2 sequences are GTSNPN and SVGIG (reference sequence). Deletions cut 2 bases from V and 1 base from J, with 8 bases between.

Sequenced here: peripheral blood mononuclear cells (PBMCs), sampled when the disease was refractory, from a patient treated with antithyroid drugs. This sequence joins TRBV30 and TRBJ1-1, with D tentatively TRBD1 (5 bases). This TCR was sampled from a female donor with Graves disease. In DNA, the CDR3 is TGTGCCTGGAGTCGGGGGACGAACACTGAAGCTTTCTTT. It codes for CAWSRGTNTEAFF. The full variable domain, its missing parts supplied by reference TRBV30 and TRBJ1-1, is SQTIHQWPATLVQPVGSPLSLECTVEGTSNPNLYWYRQAAGRGLQLLFYSVGIGQISSEVPQNLSASRPQDRQFILSSKKLLLSDSGFYLCAWSRGTNTEAFFGQGTRLTVV.